One T cell receptor (beta chain) is described in this entry. The table came from immunoSEQ multiplex PCR; TCRdb's copy has only in-frame clones and leaves some out. The sample includes tens of thousands of clones, approximately 84% seen only once; the top ten take approximately 2.8%. These data originate in a study of control samples from healthy donors and cancer patients. Germline CDR1 and CDR2: MNHEY and SMNVEV (reference sequence). This CDR3 is 14 amino acids long. The V end lost 3 bases, the J end lost 4 bases, and 12 bases lay between the germline ends. The material sequenced was PBMCs. The chain joins TRBV27 to TRBJ1-1; D perhaps matches TRBD1 (6 bases). The source of this sequence is a woman in her forties or fifties with lung cancer. The CDR3 coding sequence is TGTGCCAGCAGTTTCACAGGGCCGCGCACTGAAGCTTTCTTT. Translated: CASSFTGPRTEAFF.